Following are 14 T cell receptor beta chains from one sample sequenced in a study of cytomegalovirus exposure and HLA in healthy donors. Produced via immunoSEQ multiplex PCR; TCRdb's table is partial and in-frame only. Of under 250,000 clones listed, 80% to 90% are singletons. Material: PBMCs. All receptors come from a woman aged 30 to 39 in good health and CMV-seronegative.

The J gene is TRBJ2-7, the V gene TRBV4-1; TRBD1 matches 7 bases. The trim removed 0 bases at V and 3 bases at J, leaving 8 bases unmatched. This CDR3 has 16 residues. The germline CDR1 and CDR2 sequences are MGHRA and YSYEKL. The CDR3 reads CASSQDGLQGFYEQYF. Here the CDR3 DNA reads TGCGCCAGCAGCCAAGATGGGCTACAGGGGTTCTACGAGCAGTACTTC.

The gene calls are TRBV5-1 and TRBJ2-7; 10 bases line up with TRBD1. J was trimmed by 5 bases and V by 3 bases; bases with no gene match: 2. Germline CDR1 is SGHRS and CDR2 is YFSETQ. This CDR3 has 13 residues. In DNA form, the CDR3 reads TGCGCCAGCAGCTCTGGGACAGGGGACGAGCAGTACTTC. Translation gives CASSSGTGDEQYF.

The chain has TRBV2 and TRBJ1-1; possibly TRBD1 for D (5 bases). Germline V lookup: CDR1 SNHLY, CDR2 FYNNEI. Trimming cost V 3 bases and J 3 bases, with 11 bases left between them. The CDR3 runs to 14 residues. The CDR3 sequence is CASSDRVRDTEAFF. The CDR3 bases are TGTGCCAGCAGTGACAGGGTAAGGGACACTGAAGCTTTCTTT.

J is TRBJ1-6 and V is TRBV9; tentatively, D is TRBD1 (6 bases). Germline lookup yields CDR1 SGDLS and CDR2 YYNGEE. The CDR3 is 15 amino acids. V lost 0 bases, J lost 14 bases, and 18 bases lay in between. Here the CDR3 DNA reads TGTGCCAGCAGCGTAGAGGGCGGCCCAAACAGGGCCCTCCACTTT. As protein: CASSVEGGPNRALHF.

The chain has TRBV27 and TRBJ1-2; D possibly corresponds to TRBD1 (6 bases). The CDR3 is 14 amino acids. V shed 2 bases and J shed 6 bases, with 13 bases lying between them. Germline assignment: CDR1 MNHEY and CDR2 SMNVEV (reference sequence). The CDR3 region has the DNA TGTGCCAGCAGTTTAGGCGACAGGCGGGATGGCTACACCTTC. Translated, it gives CASSLGDRRDGYTF.

The chain combines TRBV7-9 with TRBJ1-3; D may be TRBD1 (5 bases). Looked up from germline, CDR1 is SEHNR and CDR2 is FQNEAQ (reference sequence). The V end lost 4 bases, the J end lost 4 bases, and 14 bases lay between the germline ends. The CDR3 covers 15 residues. Here the CDR3 reads CASSSGTGQGNTIYF. The CDR3 nucleotides are TGTGCCAGCAGCTCCGGGACTGGCCAAGGAAACACCATATATTTT. The variable domain in full, with the rest retrieved from reference TRBV7-9 and TRBJ1-3, is DTGVSQNPRHKITKRGQNVTFRCDPISEHNRLYWYRQTLGQGPEFLTYFQNEAQLEKSRLLSDRFSAERPKGSFSTLEIQRTEQGDSAMYLCASSSGTGQGNTIYFGEGSWLTVV.

The J gene is TRBJ2-1, the V gene TRBV6-5; 8 bases fit TRBD2. The CDR3 is made up of 13 amino acids. J gave up 6 bases and V 5 bases, and 3 bases lay outside the gene matches. The germline V gene encodes CDR1 MNHEY and CDR2 SVGAGI. CDR3: CASSSGSRNEQFF. CDR3 coding DNA: TGTGCCAGCAGTAGCGGGAGCCGCAATGAGCAGTTCTTC.

This sequence joins TRBV19 and TRBJ2-7, with 7 positions matching TRBD1. After removal of 8 bases from V and 0 bases from J, the junction contained 4 bases not matched to a gene. The CDR3 consists of 13 residues. CDR1 is LNHDA and CDR2 is SQIVND in the germline V gene (reference sequence). CDR3 protein: CASGGTVSYEQYF. CDR3 in DNA: TGTGCCAGTGGTGGGACAGTCTCCTACGAGCAGTACTTC.

The chain employs TRBV6-5 and TRBJ1-4; D remains ambiguous. Germline-derived CDR1 and CDR2 are MNHEY and SVGAGI. This CDR3 contains 13 residues. Trimming removed 8 bases at V and 8 bases at J, with 15 bases between. CDR3 amino acids: CASGRSGGEKLFF. As DNA, the CDR3 is TGTGCCAGCGGAAGATCGGGTGGGGAAAAACTGTTTTTT.

The CDR3 region has the DNA TGTGCCAGCAGTTACAATGGACAGGGCTCCTACGAGCAGTACTTC. This encodes CASSYNGQGSYEQYF. The chain is built from TRBV6-5 and TRBJ2-7; 8 bases map to TRBD1. CDR3 length equals 15 residues. V trimming: 2 bases; J trimming: 0 bases; junction bases outside the gene matches: 3. Germline V gene lookup returns CDR1 MNHEY and CDR2 SVGAGI.

A single count supports this clone. V gene TRBV25-1 combines with J gene TRBJ2-7; the match to TRBD2 covers 10 bases. The CDR3 runs 13 residues. In germline, CDR1 is MGHDK, CDR2 SYGVNS. Trimming at V came to 5 bases and at J to 5 bases, leaving 3 bases not matched to a gene. The CDR3 sequence is CASSLAGADEQYF. CDR3 DNA sequence: TGTGCCAGCAGTCTAGCGGGAGCTGACGAGCAGTACTTC.

The genes are TRBV6-5 and TRBJ2-1; D is perhaps TRBD2 (6 bases). With 2 bases removed from V and 9 bases from J, the gap between germline ends came to 8 bases. CDR1 and CDR2 from the germline V gene are MNHEY and SVGAGI. The CDR3 is 12 residues long. CDR3 protein: CASSYAGIEQFF. In DNA form, the CDR3 reads TGTGCCAGCAGTTACGCGGGAATTGAGCAGTTCTTC.

The chain carries TRBV5-1 and TRBJ2-3; 10 bases line up with TRBD2. The CDR3 spans 16 residues. With 1 base clipped from V and 5 bases from J, the junction kept 7 bases outside the gene matches. From germline, CDR1 is SGHRS and CDR2 YFSETQ. CDR3 DNA sequence: TGCGCCAGCAGCTTGTCCCTAGCGGGAGATGGAGATACGCAGTATTTT. Its protein product is CASSLSLAGDGDTQYF.

This clone was recorded only once. The J gene is TRBJ1-4, the V gene TRBV19; a possible D gene is TRBD1 (5 bases). This CDR3 region has 13 residues. V gave up 6 bases and J gave up 8 bases, with 13 bases separating them. In germline, CDR1 is LNHDA, CDR2 SQIVND (reference sequence). The CDR3 nucleotides read TGTGCCAGTAGCCCAGGGAGGGAAGAAAAACTGTTTTTT. This codes for CASSPGREEKLFF.